These 19 T cell receptor beta chains originate from one sample sequenced in a study of blood T cell repertoires in COVID-19. Sequenced by immunoSEQ multiplex PCR; TCRdb stores in-frame clones only, minus some. The data contain a few hundred thousand clones, about 90% of them singletons. Sequencing input: peripheral blood. Source of these receptors: a man younger than 35 with active or convalescent COVID-19.

This clone was recorded only once. This chain uses TRBV5-1 with TRBJ1-4; no reliable D call. Trimming pared 2 bases from V and 6 bases from J, leaving 14 bases between. The CDR3 consists of 15 residues. Germline assignment: CDR1 SGHRS and CDR2 YFSETQ. CDR3 loop: CASSFTSRGHEKLFF. CDR3 DNA: TGCGCCAGCAGCTTTACTTCACGGGGTCATGAAAAACTGTTTTTT.

This clone was seen just once. The chain combines TRBV6-5 with TRBJ2-7, with TRBD2 matching over 7 bases. V lost 2 bases and J lost 6; bases outside the gene matches: 10. CDR3 length: 15 residues. The germline V gene encodes CDR1 MNHEY and CDR2 SVGAGI. CDR3 loop: CASSYMDAGEGEQYF. CDR3 nucleotide sequence: TGTGCCAGCAGTTACATGGACGCGGGGGAAGGCGAGCAGTACTTC.

This chain connects TRBV28 to TRBJ2-4, with D perhaps TRBD2 (6 bases). Germline V gives CDR1 MDHEN, CDR2 SYDVKM. The CDR3 loop spans 13 amino acids. The ends were cut back, 5 bases at V and 8 bases at J, with 13 bases in the middle. The CDR3 DNA is TGTGCCAGCAGTCGGGACGGGAGAGACATTCAGTACTTC. It yields the protein CASSRDGRDIQYF.

The chain links TRBV7-2 to TRBJ1-1; possible D gene TRBD1, 5 bases. V gave up 11 bases and J gave up 7 bases, with 14 bases separating them. In germline, CDR1 is SGHTA, CDR2 FQGNSA. This CDR3 has 11 residues. For the CDR3, the DNA is TGTGCCTCGCGATGGGGGGGTGAAGCTTTCTTT. Its protein is CASRWGGEAFF.

In this sample, this clone turned up a few times. The chain combines TRBV2 with TRBJ1-5; 7 nucleotides agree with TRBD1. Germline CDR1 SNHLY, CDR2 FYNNEI. V shed 7 bases and J 2 bases; nucleotides not matched to a gene: 11. The CDR3 loop spans 16 amino acids. The CDR3 protein is CASKRDMGTGNQPQHF. The CDR3 nucleotides are TGTGCCAGCAAACGGGATATGGGGACAGGCAATCAGCCCCAGCATTTT.

This chain uses TRBV28 with TRBJ2-5; TRBD1 is a possible D gene (6 bases). Trimming took 6 bases from V and 4 from J, leaving 15 bases between them. The CDR3 totals 14 residues. Germline V gives CDR1 MDHEN, CDR2 SYDVKM. This CDR3 reads CASSPPGHRETQYF. The CDR3 nucleotides are TGTGCCAGCAGCCCACCGGGACATCGAGAGACCCAGTACTTC.

The chain is built from TRBV11-2 and TRBJ2-5, with TRBD2 as a possible D gene (5 bases). The CDR3 is made up of 14 amino acids. Germline V gene lookup returns CDR1 SGHAT and CDR2 FQNNGV. Trimming shortened V by 3 bases and J by 2 bases, and 10 bases separated the two germline ends. The CDR3 nucleotides are TGTGCCAGCAGCTTGTGGACTGGGCAAGAGACCCAGTACTTC. Amino acid sequence: CASSLWTGQETQYF.

CDR3 coding DNA: TGTGCCAGCACTCACGTATACGGGGAGAACACTGAAGCTTTCTTT. Protein product: CASTHVYGENTEAFF. The chain has TRBV6-5 and TRBJ1-1; D gene ambiguous. CDR1 is MNHEY, CDR2 SVGAGI, per germline. The ends were cut back, 7 bases at V and 1 base at J, with 16 bases in the middle. The CDR3 covers 15 residues.

The CDR3 reads CASSPLLEQYF. In nucleotides, the CDR3 is TGTGCCAGCAGCCCCCTCCTCGAGCAGTACTTC. The chain carries TRBV7-2 and TRBJ2-7; D not resolved. The V and J ends lost 5 bases and 6 bases respectively, with 8 bases between them. CDR1 is SGHTA, CDR2 FQGNSA, per germline. The CDR3 covers 11 residues.

The V call is TRBV19, the J call TRBJ1-5; 11 bases map to TRBD1. Germline V gene lookup returns CDR1 LNHDA and CDR2 SQIVND (reference sequence). V trimming: 4 bases; J trimming: 7 bases; junction bases outside the gene matches: 9. CDR3 length: 16 amino acids. CDR3 in DNA: TGTGCCAGTAGTAGGGACAGGGGGGAAGGTCAACAGCCCCAGCATTTT. This sequence encodes CASSRDRGEGQQPQHF.

The chain has TRBV12-3 or TRBV12-4 and TRBJ1-1; 7 bases match TRBD1. Trimming cost V 1 base and J 6 bases; bases outside gene matches: 2. The CDR3 sequence is 13 residues long. The CDR3 region is CASSLGGQPEAFF. In DNA, the CDR3 is TGTGCCAGCAGTTTAGGGGGACAGCCTGAAGCTTTCTTT.

The rearrangement uses TRBV7-8 and TRBJ2-7; 9 positions agree with TRBD2. V was clipped by 1 base and J by 5 bases; unmatched bases: 9. Germline CDR1 reads SGHVS; CDR2 reads FQNEAQ. The CDR3 extends over 16 amino acids. In DNA, the CDR3 is TGTGCCAGCAGCTTAGAGGCCGGGACTAGCTTAGACGAGCAGTACTTC. It translates to CASSLEAGTSLDEQYF.

V is TRBV16 and J is TRBJ1-4, with 10 bases lining up with TRBD1. The germline gives CDR1 KGHSY, CDR2 FQNENV. The trim removed 0 bases at V and 5 bases at J, leaving 0 bases unmatched. The CDR3 has 15 amino acids. The CDR3 DNA is TGTGCCAGCAGCCAATCGGACAGGGGGAATGAAAAACTGTTTTTT. It translates to CASSQSDRGNEKLFF.

The CDR3 sequence: CASSTTPIIYGYTF. In DNA form, the CDR3 reads TGTGCCAGCAGTACTACCCCTATTATCTATGGCTACACCTTC. The rearrangement uses TRBV6-2 or TRBV6-3 and TRBJ1-2; D remains unclear. Germline loops: CDR1 MNHEY, CDR2 SVGEGT. The ends were cut back, 5 bases at V and 4 bases at J, with 14 bases in the middle. The CDR3 length is 14 residues.

The V call is TRBV7-6, the J call TRBJ2-1, with 10 bases that match TRBD2. Germline V gives CDR1 SGHVS, CDR2 FNYEAQ. V shed 2 bases, J shed 9 bases, and the junction held 16 bases outside the gene matches. This CDR3 region has 18 residues. CDR3 sequence reads: CASSLRIPALAGDPEQFF. CDR3 nucleotides: TGTGCCAGCAGCTTACGAATTCCGGCGCTAGCGGGGGACCCTGAGCAGTTCTTC.

The V call is TRBV19, the J call TRBJ2-2; D possibly corresponds to TRBD1 (5 bases). This CDR3 has 15 amino acids. CDR1 is LNHDA, CDR2 SQIVND, per germline (reference sequence). The V end was cut by 4 bases, the J end by 1 base, with 10 bases between. The CDR3, as DNA: TGTGCCAGTAGTAGGATCAGGGAGAACACCGGGGAGCTGTTTTTT. Protein product: CASSRIRENTGELFF. The full variable domain, rest sourced from reference TRBV19 and TRBJ2-2, is DGGITQSPKYLFRKEGQNVTLSCEQNLNHDAMYWYRQDPGQGLRLIYYSQIVNDFQKGDIAEGYSVSREKKESFPLTVTSAQKNPTAFYLCASSRIRENTGELFFGEGSRLTVL.

This clone was counted only a few times. The CDR3 spells CASRLGATNEKLFF. The CDR3 DNA reads TGCGCCAGCAGACTCGGTGCAACTAATGAAAAACTGTTTTTT. The V call is TRBV5-1, the J call TRBJ1-4; D call uncertain. The CDR3 extends over 14 amino acids. Trimming left V 5 bases short and J 0 bases short, with 8 bases between. Germline lookup yields CDR1 SGHRS and CDR2 YFSETQ.

The chain is built from TRBV7-6 and TRBJ2-7; D perhaps matches TRBD1 (6 bases). Per the germline V gene, CDR1 is SGHVS and CDR2 is FNYEAQ. This CDR3 has 13 amino acids. Trimming left V 7 bases short and J 3 bases short, with 13 bases between. CDR3: CASNEGQDYEQYF. For the CDR3, the DNA is TGTGCCAGCAACGAGGGACAAGACTACGAGCAGTACTTC.

The chain employs TRBV10-1 and TRBJ1-1, with 11 bases aligning to TRBD1. J lost 4 bases, V lost 8 bases, and 9 bases had no gene match. The CDR3 sequence is 15 residues long. Germline V lookup: CDR1 WNHNN, CDR2 SYGVQD (reference sequence). The CDR3: CASSSTGTGGTEAFF. DNA for the CDR3: TGCGCCAGCTCCTCGACCGGGACAGGGGGCACTGAAGCTTTCTTT.